The 19 T cell receptor beta chains listed next were all sequenced from one sample in a study of T cells in Graves' hyperthyroidism and ophthalmopathy. The investigators amplified TCR beta CDR3 regions from RNA transcripts. HTBI primers drove first-round RT-PCR of the TCR CDR3. TCRdb redid the calling of the multiplex PCR reads with MiXCR, one entry per CDR3 protein. Here the sample spans about 350,000 distinct CDR3 sequences, roughly 14% being singletons. Specimen: blood. These receptors came from a woman between 25 and 40 years old with Graves' hyperthyroidism.

This clonotype was seen at least ten times. The chain recombines TRBV5-1 with TRBJ1-2, with D possibly matching TRBD1 (6 bases). The CDR3 has 15 residues. The V end was cut by 5 bases, the J end by 6 bases, with 20 bases between. Germline V CDR1 and CDR2: SGHRS, YFSETQ. CDR3 coding DNA: TGCGCCAGCAGGACCGACAGGAGGGGGGGTGATGGCTACACCTTC. Encoded protein: CASRTDRRGGDGYTF.

This clonotype was seen at least ten times. The V and J genes are TRBV28 and TRBJ2-1; D is tentatively TRBD1 or TRBD2 (5 bases each). The CDR3 is made up of 14 amino acids. Per the germline V gene, CDR1 is MDHEN and CDR2 is SYDVKM. Trimming removed 3 bases from V and 7 bases from J, with 13 bases in between. The CDR3 DNA sequence: TGTGCCAGCAGTTTTGGGAGAGGGGTGAATGAGCAGTTCTTC. Its protein is CASSFGRGVNEQFF.

This clonotype was seen more than once but under ten times. This chain connects TRBV5-6 to TRBJ2-1; 7 positions match TRBD2. V lost 3 bases, J lost 7 bases, and 13 bases stayed unmatched. The germline gives CDR1 SGHDT, CDR2 YYEEEE. There are 16 residues in the CDR3. The CDR3 coding sequence is TGTGCCAGCAGCTACGAAGTGGGAGGGCCGGGGAATGAGCAGTTCTTC. Translated, it gives CASSYEVGGPGNEQFF.

This clonotype was picked up a small number of times. One base away lies a much larger clone, so this may be a sequencing read error. The V and J genes are TRBV2 and TRBJ1-6; TRBD1 might be the D (6 bases). Germline V gives CDR1 SNHLY, CDR2 FYNNEI. The CDR3 spans 13 residues. DNA for the CDR3: TGTGCCAGCTTCCGGACAGAAAATTCACCCCCCCACTTT. Translation gives CASFRTENSPPHF.

Many counts were recorded for this clonotype. The chain carries TRBV3-1 and TRBJ1-5; tentative D call: TRBD1 (5 bases). Trimming left V 1 base short and J 1 base short, with 8 bases between. The CDR3 length is 15 residues. Looked up from germline, CDR1 is LGHDT and CDR2 is YNNKEL (reference sequence). The CDR3 sequence is CASSQAGGSNQPQHF. The CDR3 nucleotides read TGTGCCAGCAGCCAAGCCGGGGGGAGCAATCAGCCCCAGCATTTT. Filled out from reference TRBV3-1 and TRBJ1-5, the complete variable domain reads DTAVSQTPKYLVTQMGNDKSIKCEQNLGHDTMYWYKQDSKKFLKIMFSYNNKELIINETVPNRFSPKSPDKAHLNLHINSLELGDSAVYFCASSQAGGSNQPQHFGDGTRLSIL.

This clonotype occurred many times. The chain is built from TRBV28 and TRBJ2-7, with 12 nucleotides matching TRBD2. Trimming took 6 bases from V and 3 from J; bases not matched to a gene: 6. Germline V lookup: CDR1 MDHEN, CDR2 SYDVKM. CDR3 length equals 15 residues. The CDR3 protein is CASSKTSGRNYEQYF. The CDR3 DNA sequence: TGTGCCAGCAGCAAGACTAGCGGGAGAAACTACGAGCAGTACTTC.

Many counts were recorded for this clonotype. The J gene is TRBJ2-2, the V gene TRBV7-2, with TRBD2 identical over 8 bases. The CDR3 covers 14 residues. The germline V gene has CDR1 SGHTA and CDR2 FQGNSA. J gave up 4 bases and V 9 bases, and 7 bases lay outside the gene matches. The CDR3 is CARRTSKGTGELFF. The CDR3 DNA reads TGTGCCAGAAGGACTAGCAAGGGCACCGGGGAGCTGTTTTTT.

The J gene is TRBJ1-1, the V gene TRBV5-6; weak D call: TRBD1 (6 bases). The V end was cut by 7 bases, the J end by 4 bases, with 14 bases between. Germline V gives CDR1 SGHDT, CDR2 YYEEEE. The CDR3 runs 13 residues. CDR3 nucleotides: TGTGCCAGCGTCTCTCAGGGGAGCACTGAAGCTTTCTTT. It encodes CASVSQGSTEAFF. Complete variable domain (other parts from reference TRBV5-6 and TRBJ1-1): DAGVTQSPTHLIKTRGQQVTLRCSPKSGHDTVSWYQQALGQGPQFIFQYYEEEERQRGNFPDRFSGHQFPNYSSELNVNALLLGDSALYLCASVSQGSTEAFFGQGTRLTVV.

This clonotype has a count of ten or more. J is TRBJ1-2 and V is TRBV27, with D possibly TRBD1 on 6 matching bases. The CDR3 spans 15 residues. Looked up from germline, CDR1 is MNHEY and CDR2 is SMNVEV (reference sequence). Trimming took off 5 bases at V and 6 bases at J, with 19 bases between the two ends. The CDR3 DNA sequence: TGTGCCAGCAGTCCCCGGGACACCCGACGGGATGGCTACACCTTC. Protein: CASSPRDTRRDGYTF.

This clonotype was seen repeatedly, ten times or more. The genes are TRBV18 and TRBJ1-5; a possible D gene is TRBD1 (5 bases). The CDR3 sequence is 14 residues long. The germline gives CDR1 KGHSH, CDR2 LQKENI. Trimming took 6 bases from V and 1 from J, leaving 10 bases between them. The CDR3 region is CASSTGGSNQPQHF. Written as DNA, the CDR3 is TGTGCCAGCTCCACCGGGGGGAGCAATCAGCCCCAGCATTTT.

This clonotype was recorded at least ten times. CDR3 in DNA: TGTGCCAGCAGTCTTAGCGGGAGGGCCTACAATGAGCAGTTCTTC. This sequence encodes CASSLSGRAYNEQFF. V gene TRBV6-1 combines with J gene TRBJ2-1; 11 nucleotides agree with TRBD2. Germline V gives CDR1 MNHNS, CDR2 SASEGT. This CDR3 contains 15 residues. Trimming took 5 bases from V and 2 from J; bases not matched to a gene: 2.

The rearrangement links TRBV29-1 to TRBJ2-1; D is possibly TRBD2 (6 bases). V was cut by 0 bases and J by 0 bases, with 18 bases left in between. The V gene's germline CDR1 is SQVTM and CDR2 ANQGSEA. CDR3 length: 18 amino acids. The DNA for the CDR3 is TGCAGCGTTGAAGATCCTAGTACTAGCCAAGGCTCCTACAATGAGCAGTTCTTC. Its protein product is CSVEDPSTSQGSYNEQFF.

There are many counts of this clonotype. The rearrangement uses TRBV2 and TRBJ2-5; no reliable D call. The CDR3 has 11 amino acids. Germline V gene data show CDR1 as SNHLY and CDR2 as FYNNEI. Trimming stripped 6 bases from V and 2 bases from J, with 4 bases between. Here the CDR3 reads CASSAQETQYF. CDR3 bases: TGTGCCAGCAGCGCACAAGAGACCCAGTACTTC.

This clonotype was observed at least ten times. J is TRBJ2-2 and V is TRBV7-9; D is unclear. The V gene's germline CDR1 is SEHNR and CDR2 FQNEAQ (reference sequence). The CDR3 spans 13 residues. The V and J ends lost 6 bases and 0 bases respectively, with 5 bases between them. The CDR3 region is CASSSTNTGELFF. CDR3 DNA: TGTGCCAGCAGTTCAACGAACACCGGGGAGCTGTTTTTT.

This clonotype was seen repeatedly, ten times or more. The chain joins TRBV30 to TRBJ2-1; tentatively, D is TRBD1 (5 bases). V was cut by 8 bases and J by 1 base, with 15 bases left in between. The CDR3 is 14 amino acids. Germline lookup yields CDR1 GTSNPN and CDR2 SVGIG (reference sequence). CDR3 in amino acids: CAGRVDTSYNEQFF. The CDR3 bases are TGTGCCGGCCGCGTGGACACTTCCTACAATGAGCAGTTCTTC.

V gene TRBV19 combines with J gene TRBJ2-7; 12 bases match TRBD2. Germline assignment: CDR1 LNHDA and CDR2 SQIVND (reference sequence). The CDR3 is 16 amino acids. Trimming took 5 bases from V and 3 from J; bases not matched to a gene: 8. The CDR3 nucleotides read TGTGCCAGTAGTGCTAGGGGACTAGCGGGCCACTACGAGCAGTACTTC. This translates into CASSARGLAGHYEQYF.

The sample holds many counts of this clonotype. V usage is TRBV12-3 or TRBV12-4 and J usage is TRBJ2-7; D is unclear. V lost 6 bases, J lost 3 bases, and 9 bases lay in between. CDR3 length: 12 residues. CDR3 in DNA: TGTGCCAGCAGCGTACAAGACTACGAGCAGTACTTC. This gives the protein CASSVQDYEQYF.

The V and J genes are TRBV20-1 and TRBJ2-7; the D gene is possibly TRBD1 (5 bases). Germline lookup yields CDR1 DFQATT and CDR2 SNEGSKA (reference sequence). CDR3 size: 12 residues. V shed 2 bases and J shed 5 bases, with 10 bases lying between them. The CDR3 sequence is CSARQGNDEQYF. CDR3 nucleotide sequence: TGCAGTGCTAGACAGGGTAACGACGAGCAGTACTTC.

This clonotype was found a few times. The chain employs TRBV3-1 and TRBJ2-5; D may be TRBD2 (5 bases). The CDR3 is 12 amino acids. The germline V gene has CDR1 LGHDT and CDR2 YNNKEL (reference sequence). V lost 10 bases and J 5 bases, leaving 14 bases between the germline ends. The chain's CDR3 is CATMGVGETQYF. The CDR3 DNA sequence: TGTGCCACTATGGGAGTCGGGGAGACCCAGTACTTC.